The T cell receptor beta chain under discussion was sequenced for a study of T-cell memory formation after mild COVID-19. Looking at the study overall: TCR clusters were largely donor specific.

Trimming took 9 bases from V and 0 from J, leaving 12 bases between them. The CDR3 runs to 14 residues. Study findings and constraints: Clones that got smaller from day 15 to 85 had even CD4/CD8, while clones growing later tipped toward CD4+.

TCRdb reanalysed the 5' RACE reads using MiXCR and keeps one entry per CDR3 protein. This sample carries under 400,000 distinct CDR3 sequences, around 21% of them seen once, and the ten largest clones take approximately 13%. As regards this clonotype: As yet, its antigen is unknown.

The chain is built from TRBV12-3 or TRBV12-4 and TRBJ1-5; TRBD1 is a possible D gene (6 bases). The sequenced material came from PBMCs or a T cell subset sorted from them (not recorded which). The TCR sequence derives from an adult woman who had mild COVID-19 (a few samples of this study predate the infection). Cell type and time point are not known. CDR3: CASTGTNSNQPQHF. The CDR3 coding sequence is TGTGCCAGTACAGGGACTAATAGCAATCAGCCCCAGCATTTT.